This record covers a single T cell receptor (beta chain). Noted time point: baseline, week 1 (first vaccination visit). Treatment of the sample: pre-vaccination baseline after standard-of-care therapy. These data originate in a study of a mutant IDH1 vaccine in newly diagnosed glioma. The method was immunoSEQ multiplex PCR; TCRdb's version includes in-frame clones alone and lacks a portion of them. The repertoire has approximately 54,000 clones, approximately 80% of them found once; the top ten carry around 21%. V trimming: 8 bases; J trimming: 3 bases; junction bases outside the gene matches: 5. The CDR3 is 15 amino acids.

The J gene is TRBJ2-2, the V gene TRBV23-1; TRBD1 matches at 11 bases. TRBV23-1 is placed among ORFs of uncertain function. This clonotype was obtained from a man in his late teens or twenties with glioma. Sample: PBMCs, taken from a glioma patient treated with radiotherapy, temozolomide or both. CDR3 loop: CASRGQGADTGELFF. CDR3 sequence (DNA): TGCGCCAGCCGAGGACAGGGGGCTGACACCGGGGAGCTGTTTTTT.